Listed here are 9 T cell receptor beta chains from one sample, sequenced in a study of blood T cell repertoires in COVID-19. Method: immunoSEQ multiplex PCR; TCRdb's copy keeps in-frame clones and lacks some. The sample gives around 140,000 clones, around 82% of which show up once; 13% to 15% is in the top ten. Sequencing was carried out using peripheral blood. The receptors originated from a human donor with acute or convalescent COVID-19. The donor label of this sample is uncertain.

The rearrangement links TRBV12-3 or TRBV12-4 to TRBJ2-3; TRBD1 is a possible D gene (5 bases). The CDR3 covers 12 residues. V dropped 5 bases and J dropped 3 bases, with 6 bases sitting between them. CDR3 DNA: TGTGCCAGCAGTCCAGGGACAGATACGCAGTATTTT. It yields the protein CASSPGTDTQYF.

V gene TRBV9 combines with J gene TRBJ2-5, with D possibly being TRBD2 (5 bases). This CDR3 has 13 residues. The ends were cut back, 3 bases at V and 2 bases at J, with 8 bases in the middle. CDR1 SGDLS and CDR2 YYNGEE come from the germline V gene. CDR3 sequence: CASSADLQETQYF. CDR3 nucleotide sequence: TGTGCCAGCAGCGCGGACTTACAAGAGACCCAGTACTTC.

The gene calls are TRBV19 and TRBJ1-1; a weak D match, TRBD1 (5 bases). Germline V gene data show CDR1 as LNHDA and CDR2 as SQIVND (reference sequence). CDR3 length: 13 residues. The V end lost 7 bases, the J end lost 3 bases, and 12 bases lay between the germline ends. CDR3 protein: CASTIGGYTEAFF. Here the CDR3 DNA reads TGTGCCAGTACGATTGGGGGGTACACTGAAGCTTTCTTT.

The chain links TRBV6-2 or TRBV6-3 to TRBJ1-2; D not resolved. V was clipped by 4 bases and J by 4 bases, with 19 bases between them. From germline, CDR1 is MNHEY and CDR2 SVGEGT. CDR3 length: 16 amino acids. The CDR3 protein is CASSFSGSEVFYGYTF. For the CDR3, the DNA is TGTGCCAGCAGTTTCTCCGGATCAGAGGTCTTCTATGGCTACACCTTC.

The chain couples TRBV3-1 (or the pseudogene TRBV3-2) to TRBJ1-2; TRBD1 matches at 8 bases. The V gene end was trimmed by 4 bases and the J gene end by 7 bases; junction bases not matched to a gene: 8. CDR1 is LGHDT, CDR2 YNNKEL, per germline (reference sequence). This CDR3 region has 14 residues. In DNA form, the CDR3 reads TGTGCCAGCAGCCCTGGGACAGGCCTTTTTGGCTACACCTTC. It codes for CASSPGTGLFGYTF.

The count of this clone is one. The rearrangement joins TRBV19 to TRBJ1-1, with D perhaps TRBD1 (6 bases). This CDR3 spans 15 amino acids. Trimming took 4 bases from V and 3 from J, leaving 15 bases between them. Germline CDR1 LNHDA, CDR2 SQIVND (reference sequence). This CDR3 reads CASSSRRAGDTEAFF. CDR3 nucleotides: TGTGCCAGTAGTAGTCGGCGGGCAGGGGACACTGAAGCTTTCTTT.

The chain combines TRBV5-6 with TRBJ1-2; 9 bases line up with TRBD1. V was clipped by 1 base and J by 8 bases; unmatched bases: 9. The germline V gene encodes CDR1 SGHDT and CDR2 YYEEEE. The length of the CDR3 is 15 residues. Here the CDR3 DNA reads TGTGCCAGCAGCTTGCCCGGGACAGGGATTGGCGGCTACACCTTC. Its protein product is CASSLPGTGIGGYTF.

The chain recombines TRBV19 with TRBJ1-5; tentatively, D is TRBD1 (6 bases). The CDR3 runs to 13 residues. Between the trimmed V and J ends, which lost 3 bases and 5 bases, there was a span of 8 bases. Germline loops: CDR1 LNHDA, CDR2 SQIVND (reference sequence). CDR3 protein: CASSMGAHQPQHF. The CDR3 nucleotides read TGTGCCAGTAGTATGGGGGCCCATCAGCCCCAGCATTTT.

The chain is built from TRBV5-1 and TRBJ1-3; possible D gene TRBD1, 6 bases. CDR1 SGHRS and CDR2 YFSETQ come from the germline V gene. Trimming left V 0 bases short and J 4 bases short, with 14 bases between. This CDR3 region has 16 residues. CDR3: CASSLGAGAQGNTIYF. For the CDR3, the DNA is TGCGCCAGCAGCTTGGGAGCGGGGGCGCAAGGAAACACCATATATTTT.